This is a list of T cell receptor beta chains from one sample in a study of persistence of HIV-infected CD4 T cells. Repertoires were generated with immunoSEQ multiplex PCR, while TCRdb's copy carries only in-frame clones and drops some. In the table there are 40,000 to 55,000 clones, roughly 90% of which are singletons. Their target antigens are unknown. The sequenced sample was CD4+ T cells sorted from PBMCs after 18-hour stimulation, obtained from a patient who received antiretroviral therapy. The source is an adult woman with HIV who was CMV-seropositive. Both conserved end residues are part of each CDR3. The D gene is left open where the match is weak. Only some rows state a clone size, as once, few, many or a class for expanded clones.

clone size	D gene	V gene	J gene	CDR3 protein	CDR3 DNA
once	NA	TRBV5-1	TRBJ2-3	CASSLALDTQYF	TGCGCCAGCAGCTTGGCCTTAGATACGCAGTATTTC
NA	TRBD1	TRBV6-4	TRBJ2-6	CASSRDRASSSGANVLTF	TGTGCCAGCAGCCGGGACAGGGCTTCTAGCTCTGGGGCCAACGTCCTGACTTTC
NA	NA	TRBV12-5	TRBJ2-5	CASGLVHGSQETQYF	TGTGCTAGTGGTTTGGTACACGGATCTCAAGAGACCCAGTACTTC
NA	NA	TRBV6-1	TRBJ1-3	CASSPPGGRGNTIYF	TGTGCCAGCAGTCCCCCGGGGGGCAGGGGAAACACCATATATTTT
NA	NA	TRBV20-1	TRBJ2-5	CSASREHETQYF	TGCAGTGCTAGTAGGGAGCACGAGACCCAGTACTTC
NA	NA	TRBV18	TRBJ1-3	CASSPREPRSGNTIYF	TGTGCCAGCTCACCACGAGAGCCACGGAGTGGAAACACCATATATTTT
few	NA	TRBV19	TRBJ1-2	CASKERDYGYTF	TGTGCCAGTAAGGAAAGGGACTATGGCTACACCTTC
NA	TRBD1	TRBV5-1	TRBJ2-7	CASSPDRISYEQYF	TGCGCCAGCAGCCCGGACAGGATCTCCTACGAGCAGTACTTC
NA	NA	TRBV6-4	TRBJ1-2	CASSDEGLGGYTF	TGTGCCAGCAGTGATGAAGGGTTAGGTGGCTACACCTTC
NA	NA	TRBV10-3	TRBJ1-1	CAISLTAVEAFF	TGTGCCATCAGCCTCACAGCAGTTGAAGCTTTCTTT
few	NA	TRBV6-5	TRBJ2-3	CASTLGYGNSDTQYF	TGTGCCAGCACCCTGGGATACGGGAACTCGGATACGCAGTATTTT
NA	NA	TRBV19	TRBJ2-4	CASSISSIGNIQYF	TGTGCCAGTAGTATAAGCAGTATTGGAAACATTCAGTACTTC
NA	TRBD1	TRBV10-3	TRBJ1-2	CAIREDRGPTGYTF	TGTGCCATCAGGGAAGACAGGGGGCCTACCGGCTACACCTTC
few	NA	TRBV7-2	TRBJ2-5	CASSLEVVSSPQETQYF	TGTGCCAGCAGCCTAGAGGTGGTTAGTAGTCCCCAAGAGACCCAGTACTTC
NA	NA	TRBV7-3	TRBJ2-2	CASSLAGGTNTGELFF	TGTGCCAGCAGCTTAGCTGGGGGAACGAACACCGGGGAGCTGTTTTTT
NA	TRBD1	TRBV9	TRBJ1-2	CASSADFGTGYGYTF	TGTGCCAGCAGCGCTGATTTCGGGACAGGCTATGGCTACACCTTC
NA	NA	TRBV30	TRBJ1-2	CAWSHPSTVNYGYTF	TGTGCCTGGAGTCATCCATCGACGGTGAACTATGGCTACACCTTC
once	NA	TRBV5-1	TRBJ2-5	CASAYQTGEGETQYF	TGCGCCAGCGCATACCAGACAGGGGAGGGGGAGACCCAGTACTTC
NA	TRBD1	TRBV25-1	TRBJ1-2	CASRDRANYGYTF	TGTGCCAGCAGAGACAGGGCCAACTATGGCTACACCTTC
NA	TRBD1	TRBV5-1	TRBJ2-1	CASSGTGVVLNEQFF	TGCGCCAGCAGCGGGACAGGGGTCGTTTTAAATGAGCAGTTCTTC
NA	NA	TRBV11-3	TRBJ2-5	CASSLSGQETQYF	TGTGCCAGCAGCTTATCAGGGCAAGAGACCCAGTACTTC
NA	NA	TRBV9	TRBJ2-3	CASSTAGGIGDTQYF	TGTGCCAGCAGCACCGCCGGGGGAATTGGAGATACGCAGTATTTT
few	NA	TRBV7-8	TRBJ1-5	CASSLNRSFYQPQHF	TGTGCCAGCAGCTTAAACAGGTCCTTCTATCAGCCCCAGCATTTT
NA	NA	TRBV6-5	TRBJ1-1	CASKMEWRTDKAFF	TGTGCCAGCAAAATGGAATGGAGAACAGATAAAGCTTTCTTT
NA	TRBD1	TRBV2	TRBJ1-1	CASGVTGAEAFF	TGTGCCAGCGGAGTTACAGGGGCTGAAGCTTTCTTT
once	NA	TRBV5-1	TRBJ2-2	CASSVRLQGTGELFF	TGCGCCAGCAGCGTACGGTTACAGGGAACCGGGGAGCTGTTTTTT
NA	NA	TRBV7-6	TRBJ1-6	CASSSKPNSPLHF	TGTGCCAGCAGCTCTAAGCCGAATTCACCCCTCCACTTT
once	NA	TRBV5-1	TRBJ2-3	CASSLEGTTSTDTQYF	TGCGCCAGCAGCTTGGAAGGTACCACTAGCACAGATACGCAGTATTTT
NA	NA	TRBV4-1	TRBJ2-6	CASSQSLSGANVLTF	TGCGCCAGCAGCCAGTCCCTCTCGGGGGCCAACGTCCTGACTTTC
once	NA	TRBV30	TRBJ1-1	CAWSVERNTEAFF	TGTGCCTGGAGTGTAGAACGGAACACTGAAGCTTTCTTT
NA	NA	TRBV7-2	TRBJ2-7	CASSPSGLPSYEQYF	TGTGCCAGCAGCCCCTCCGGACTACCCTCCTACGAGCAGTACTTC
once	NA	TRBV30	TRBJ1-6	CAWTGSYNSPLHF	TGTGCCTGGACGGGCTCCTATAATTCACCCCTCCACTTT
NA	TRBD1	TRBV6-5	TRBJ1-3	CASSPTGWSGNTIYF	TGTGCCAGCAGTCCGACAGGGTGGTCTGGAAACACCATATATTTT
NA	NA	TRBV9	TRBJ1-5	CASSVGKGNQPQHF	TGTGCCAGCAGCGTAGGTAAGGGCAATCAGCCCCAGCATTTT
NA	NA	TRBV9	TRBJ2-6	CASSVGSLGANVLTF	TGTGCCAGCAGCGTAGGGTCCCTAGGGGCCAACGTCCTGACTTTC
NA	TRBD1	TRBV5-4	TRBJ1-1	CASSLGTGVLAEAFF	TGTGCCAGCAGCTTGGGGACAGGGGTTCTGGCTGAAGCTTTCTTT